This is a list of T cell receptor beta chains from one sample in a study of control samples from healthy donors and cancer patients. Some clones are missing from TCRdb's copy, which holds only in-frame ones; the method was immunoSEQ multiplex PCR. The table has tens of thousands of clones, 80% to 90% seen once; the top ten hold 1.6%. The material sequenced was PBMCs. Source of these receptors: a woman aged 40 to 49 with lung cancer. CDR3s include the opening cysteine and the closing phenylalanine or tryptophan. D genes are given only for firm matches. Expanded clones are given a class, and other clones once, few, many or no size at all.

V: TRBV7-2
D: TRBD1
length: 15
size: -
J: TRBJ1-2
DNA: TGTGCCAGCAGCTTAAAATCAGGGGGGGACTATGGCTACACCTTC
CDR3: CASSLKSGGDYGYTF

V: TRBV5-4
D: TRBD2
length: 18
size: -
J: TRBJ2-1
DNA: TGTGCCAGCAGCTTGGTAGGGAGACTAGCGGGGATGCACAATGAGCAGTTCTTC
CDR3: CASSLVGRLAGMHNEQFF

V: TRBV18
D: TRBD2
length: 15
size: -
J: TRBJ2-5
DNA: TGTGCCAGCTCCCCGCGGCTAGCGGGTCGGGAGACCCAGTACTTC
CDR3: CASSPRLAGRETQYF

V: TRBV11-2
D: -
length: 11
size: -
J: TRBJ1-2
DNA: TGTGCCAGCAGCGCACGATATGGCTACACCTTC
CDR3: CASSARYGYTF

V: TRBV4-1
D: -
length: 11
size: -
J: TRBJ2-3
DNA: TGCGCCAGCAGCCAAAGCGATACGCAGTATTTT
CDR3: CASSQSDTQYF

V: TRBV5-1
D: TRBD2
length: 16
size: few
J: TRBJ2-3
DNA: TGCGCCAGCAGCCAGCTGCCGGGACTAGTAACAGATACGCAGTATTTT
CDR3: CASSQLPGLVTDTQYF

V: TRBV5-1
D: -
length: 17
size: -
J: TRBJ1-3
DNA: TGCGCCAGCAGCTTGGCCGGGGGACCTAGCTCTGGAAACACCATATATTTT
CDR3: CASSLAGGPSSGNTIYF

V: TRBV7-6
D: -
length: 15
size: -
J: TRBJ1-1
DNA: TGTGCCAGCAGCCTTCATTTGGGGCGCATGGCTGAAGCTTTCTTT
CDR3: CASSLHLGRMAEAFF

V: TRBV6-6
D: TRBD2
length: 16
size: -
J: TRBJ2-7
DNA: TGTGCCAGCAGAGGCGGGACTAGCGGTTACTCCTACGAGCAGTACTTC
CDR3: CASRGGTSGYSYEQYF

V: TRBV4-2
D: -
length: 15
size: few
J: TRBJ1-2
DNA: TGTGCCAGCAGCCAAGAGGGGGGGGTTAACTATGGCTACACCTTC
CDR3: CASSQEGGVNYGYTF

V: TRBV5-4
D: TRBD1
length: 14
size: -
J: TRBJ1-2
DNA: TGTGCCAGCACCTTACAGGGGCGTAACTATGGCTACACCTTC
CDR3: CASTLQGRNYGYTF

V: TRBV10-3
D: TRBD1
length: 16
size: few
J: TRBJ2-3
DNA: TGTGCCATCAGTGAGCGGACAGGGGGAAACACAGATACGCAGTATTTT
CDR3: CAISERTGGNTDTQYF

V: TRBV20-1
D: -
length: 12
size: -
J: TRBJ1-1
DNA: TGCAGTGCTAGTGGGACAACAAATCTGCCTTTCTTT
CDR3: CSASGTTNLPFF

V: TRBV12-3/TRBV12-4
D: -
length: 13
size: -
J: TRBJ1-1
DNA: TGTGCCAGCAGTTATTCCCCCAGCACTGAAGCTTTCTTT
CDR3: CASSYSPSTEAFF

V: TRBV7-9
D: -
length: 12
size: -
J: TRBJ1-2
DNA: TGTGCCAGCAGCTTAGAAGGGTTTCGCTACACCTTC
CDR3: CASSLEGFRYTF

V: TRBV5-1
D: -
length: 14
size: few
J: TRBJ1-2
DNA: TGCGCCAGCAGCTTGGGCGGAACTAACTATGGCTACACCTTC
CDR3: CASSLGGTNYGYTF

V: TRBV5-1
D: -
length: 15
size: -
J: TRBJ2-3
DNA: TGCGCCAGCAGCTTGGTGAGGCAGAGCACAGATACGCAGTATTTT
CDR3: CASSLVRQSTDTQYF

V: TRBV29-1
D: -
length: 11
size: few
J: TRBJ1-4
DNA: TGCAGCGTTGAGGGGGGAGAAAAACTGTTTTTT
CDR3: CSVEGGEKLFF

V: TRBV19
D: -
length: 13
size: -
J: TRBJ1-1
DNA: TGTGCCAGTAGTAAAAGGGTTCAGGCAGAAGCTTTCTTT
CDR3: CASSKRVQAEAFF

V: TRBV11-3
D: -
length: 14
size: -
J: TRBJ2-7
DNA: TGTGCCAGCAGCTTGACTAGAACCTCCTACGAGCAGTACTTC
CDR3: CASSLTRTSYEQYF

V: TRBV6-5
D: -
length: 14
size: -
J: TRBJ2-7
DNA: TGTGCCAGCAGTCCGACAGGATCGCTACTCGAGCAGTACTTC
CDR3: CASSPTGSLLEQYF

V: TRBV19
D: -
length: 14
size: -
J: TRBJ1-1
DNA: TGTGCCAGTAGTATGGACAGCTTGAACACTGAAGCTTTCTTT
CDR3: CASSMDSLNTEAFF

V: TRBV5-5
D: -
length: 14
size: -
J: TRBJ2-2
DNA: TGTGCCAGCAGTTTCGGGGTTAACACCGGGGAGCTGTTTTTT
CDR3: CASSFGVNTGELFF

V: TRBV5-1
D: -
length: 13
size: -
J: TRBJ1-1
DNA: TGCGCCAGCAGCGCTGGGTCCAACACTGAAGCTTTCTTT
CDR3: CASSAGSNTEAFF

V: TRBV6-5
D: -
length: 12
size: -
J: TRBJ2-1
DNA: TGTGCCAGCAAGACACCCTACAATGAGCAGTTCTTC
CDR3: CASKTPYNEQFF

V: TRBV19
D: -
length: 15
size: -
J: TRBJ1-4
DNA: TGTGCCAGTAGTATCGGAACAGGTGGTAATGAAAAACTGTTTTTT
CDR3: CASSIGTGGNEKLFF

V: TRBV5-4
D: -
length: 16
size: -
J: TRBJ1-2
DNA: TGTGCCAGCAGCTTGTACGAGGGCTCGAATGTCTATGGCTACACCTTC
CDR3: CASSLYEGSNVYGYTF

V: TRBV4-1
D: TRBD1
length: 15
size: once
J: TRBJ1-2
DNA: TGCGCCAGCAGCCCGGAAGTGGGACAGGGGTATGGCTACACCTTC
CDR3: CASSPEVGQGYGYTF

V: TRBV5-5
D: -
length: 15
size: -
J: TRBJ2-2
DNA: TGTGCCAGCAGCTTAACGGGACAACTAGGAGGGGAGCTGTTTTTT
CDR3: CASSLTGQLGGELFF

V: TRBV3-1/TRBV3-2
D: -
length: 13
size: -
J: TRBJ1-1
DNA: TGTGCCAGCAGCCAAGATACCCCTTCGGGAGCTTTCTTT
CDR3: CASSQDTPSGAFF

V: TRBV19
D: TRBD2
length: 15
size: -
J: TRBJ2-2
DNA: TGTGCCAGTAGTATAGGGAGACTAGCGGGGGCCGAGCTGTTTTTT
CDR3: CASSIGRLAGAELFF

V: TRBV4-1
D: TRBD1
length: 14
size: few
J: TRBJ1-6
DNA: TGCGCCAGCAGCAACCAGGGGGCCTATTCACCCCTCCACTTT
CDR3: CASSNQGAYSPLHF

V: TRBV25-1
D: -
length: 15
size: -
J: TRBJ2-3
DNA: TGTGCCAGCAGTGAAGAGACAGGGAGGACAGATACGCAGTATTTT
CDR3: CASSEETGRTDTQYF

V: TRBV3-1/TRBV3-2
D: -
length: 16
size: -
J: TRBJ2-2
DNA: TGTGCCAGCAGCCCACTACAGGGTGCCTTGACCGGGGAGCTGTTTTTT
CDR3: CASSPLQGALTGELFF

V: TRBV7-2
D: -
length: 13
size: -
J: TRBJ2-1
DNA: TGTGCCAGCAGCCCCACCCAGGGACGTGAGCAGTTCTTC
CDR3: CASSPTQGREQFF

V: TRBV7-6
D: TRBD2
length: 16
size: -
J: TRBJ2-2
DNA: TGTGCCAGCAGCCTGGGACTAGCGGCAAACACCGGGGAGCTGTTTTTT
CDR3: CASSLGLAANTGELFF

V: TRBV5-1
D: -
length: 11
size: -
J: TRBJ1-2
DNA: TGCGCCAGCAGCTTCCAGGGCGGCTACACCTTC
CDR3: CASSFQGGYTF

V: TRBV21-1
D: -
length: 14
size: -
J: TRBJ1-6
DNA: TGTGCCAGCAGCATTATCGACAGGGTTTCACCCCTCCACTTT
CDR3: CASSIIDRVSPLHF

V: TRBV6-2/TRBV6-3
D: TRBD2
length: 14
size: -
J: TRBJ2-7
DNA: TGTGCCAGCAGTTACGGGACTAACTCCTACGAGCAGTACTTC
CDR3: CASSYGTNSYEQYF

V: TRBV2
D: -
length: 14
size: -
J: TRBJ1-2
DNA: TGTGCCAGCAGTGGACAGCAACCCCTCTATGGCTACACCTTC
CDR3: CASSGQQPLYGYTF

V: TRBV6-6
D: -
length: 14
size: -
J: TRBJ2-3
DNA: TGTGCCAGCATGACCGAGACTAGCACAGATACGCAGTATTTT
CDR3: CASMTETSTDTQYF

V: TRBV2
D: -
length: 12
size: -
J: TRBJ2-5
DNA: TGTGCCAGCAGCCCATATCAAGAGACCCAGTACTTC
CDR3: CASSPYQETQYF

V: TRBV4-3
D: TRBD2
length: 15
size: -
J: TRBJ2-3
DNA: TGCGCCAGCAGCCCGCTCGCGGGGGGTGTTGATACGCAGTATTTT
CDR3: CASSPLAGGVDTQYF

V: TRBV27
D: -
length: 15
size: -
J: TRBJ2-6
DNA: TGTGCCAGCAGTCCTACAGGCCCTGGGGCCAACGTCCTGACTTTC
CDR3: CASSPTGPGANVLTF

V: TRBV6-5
D: -
length: 15
size: -
J: TRBJ2-5
DNA: TGTGCCAGCAGTTACTCGTGGAGCAGGGCAGAGACCCAGTACTTC
CDR3: CASSYSWSRAETQYF

V: TRBV5-5
D: -
length: 15
size: -
J: TRBJ2-7
DNA: TGTGCCAGCAGCCCGGAGAGGACAGCATCCTACGAGCAGTACTTC
CDR3: CASSPERTASYEQYF

V: TRBV5-5
D: TRBD1
length: 15
size: few
J: TRBJ1-1
DNA: TGTGCCAGCAGCTACCCGACAGGGATGCACACTGAAGCTTTCTTT
CDR3: CASSYPTGMHTEAFF